Detailed here is one T cell receptor (beta chain). This clonotype was recorded at least ten times. Its antigen specificity is not known. No per-base quality is available; no much larger clone lies one base away. The sample comes from a study of T cells after yellow fever vaccination (dated by TCRdb to about 2019). General notes on the study: The SMART-Seq v4 Ultra Low Input RNA kit was used to prepare libraries from fractions with low cell numbers. To follow T-cell clones before and after primary and booster YFV17D yellow fever vaccination, bulk TCR alpha and beta repertoires were sequenced over time. Two healthy male donors, one aged 18 to 30 and one aged 30 to 40 years, were included in the cohort. Bulk PBMC replicates and cell subsets were isolated from blood drawn at multiple timepoints before and after both primary and secondary immunization.

The treatment or condition label corresponds to: live attenuated yellow fever vaccine strain. PBMCs were isolated from peripheral blood using a standard Ficoll-Paque protocol. Dynabeads CD4 and CD8 positive selection kits were used to isolate the CD4 and CD8 T-cell fractions. TriZol was used to extract RNA from bulk PBMCs, from CD4 and CD8 fractions, and from dextramer-positive and dextramer-negative fractions. Including cysteine and phenylalanine, the CDR3 has 14 amino acids. Just CDR3 DNA is preserved here, 42 bases in frame from base 1. The germline V gene sets CDR1 to SGHVS and CDR2 to FQNEAQ. The junction shows trimming of 3 bases on V and 4 bases on J, and the gene matches do not reach 4 bases of it. Overall results and qualifications from the work: The study included only two donors, which limits how far the findings can be generalized. Compared with the primary T-cell response, the secondary T-cell response was faster but weaker, reaching its peak on day 5 rather than on day 15. A small fraction of clonotypes showed up in both the CD4 and CD8 compartments, probably as a result of convergent recombination. Computational filtering was required because FACS-sorted repertoires could contain abundant contaminating clonotypes from the bulk population. After the booster, most of the clones that had expanded following primary vaccination were detected again (just under 97% of CD4 and around 88% of CD8), which suggests that memory was broadly maintained.

The sequencer listed for this sample is Illumina NovaSeq 6000. TCR cDNA was synthesized by 5'RACE template switching, which introduced a universal primer site and unique molecular identifiers. cDNA synthesis was primed from both the TCR alpha and TCR beta constant segments. Library amplification used two PCR steps, and the second PCR step added sample barcodes and sequencing adapters. Sequencing of the libraries was done on either Illumina HiSeq 2500 (2x100 bp) or NovaSeq (2x150 bp). On the authors' methods: Demultiplexing of reads and collapsing into UMI consensus sequences were performed with MIGEC, and V(D)J alignment was carried out with MiXCR. Clonotypes responding to the vaccine were identified with edgeR on replicate PBMC samples, with the criteria of FDR below 0.01 and a log2 fold change above 5 up to day 15. Each bulk clonotype received a CD4 or CD8 identity based on whether the sequenced CD4 or CD8 repertoire contained that clonotype at higher abundance. TCRdb passed the public sequencing reads through fastp at Q25 and MiXCR, retaining productive beta sequences. All rows with the same CDR3 protein become a single entry with the most common DNA and genes. The V and J calls shown here were made by TCRdb, not taken from the authors' results. Within this sample are some 170,000 distinct CDR3 sequences, with around 8.5% of them counted one time only. The top ten clonotypes cover about a third of the sample.

The rearranged segments are TRBV7-8 and TRBJ2-7, with 9 middle bases fitting TRBD1. Here the sequenced sample was CD8+ T cells sorted from PBMCs, taken 45 days after the yellow fever booster vaccination. This TCR came from a man between 18 and 29 years old who received the YFV17D yellow fever vaccine. CDR3 loop: CASSFGTGSYEQYF. The DNA reads TGTGCCAGCAGCTTCGGGACAGGGAGTTACGAGCAGTACTTC.